This T cell receptor (beta chain) is drawn from a study of T cell changes during pregnancy in multiple sclerosis. TCRdb keeps only in-frame clones here, not all; method: immunoSEQ multiplex PCR. This sample has 75,000 to 95,000 clones, with more than 85% found just once. This CDR3 region has 14 residues. The germline V and J ends were trimmed by 2 bases and 4 bases, with 12 bases remaining between them. Germline loops: CDR1 SGHRS, CDR2 YFSETQ. The TCR originated in a female donor with multiple sclerosis, enrolled in a pregnancy study. The source was peripheral blood, collected before pregnancy. This chain connects TRBV5-1 to TRBJ1-1; D is undetermined. The CDR3 sequence is CASSFSGEGTEAFF. The CDR3 DNA reads TGCGCCAGCAGCTTTTCCGGCGAGGGCACTGAAGCTTTCTTT.